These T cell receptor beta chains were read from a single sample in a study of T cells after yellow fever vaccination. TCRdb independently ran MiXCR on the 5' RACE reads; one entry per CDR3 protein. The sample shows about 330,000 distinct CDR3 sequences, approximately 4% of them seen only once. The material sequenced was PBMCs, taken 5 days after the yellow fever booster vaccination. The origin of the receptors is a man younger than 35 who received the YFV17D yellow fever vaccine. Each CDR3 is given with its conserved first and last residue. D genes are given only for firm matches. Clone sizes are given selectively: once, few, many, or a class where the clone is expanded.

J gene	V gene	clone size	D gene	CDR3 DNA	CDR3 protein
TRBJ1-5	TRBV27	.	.	TGTGCCTCCTACTTGTGGCCCCAGCATTTT	CASYLWPQHF
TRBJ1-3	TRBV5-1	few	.	TGCGCCAGCAGCTTGCTAGGGATCAGTGGAAACACCATATATTTT	CASSLLGISGNTIYF
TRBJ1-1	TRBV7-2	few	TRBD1	TGTGCCAGCGTTGCCAGGACAGGGAGTCCTGAAGCTTTCTTT	CASVARTGSPEAFF
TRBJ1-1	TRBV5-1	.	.	TGCGCCAGCAGCGCCAGACCGGCGGGGGCCGGCATGAACACTGAAGCTTTCTTT	CASSARPAGAGMNTEAFF
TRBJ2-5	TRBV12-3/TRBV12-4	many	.	TGTGCCAGCAGTTCCCCGGGGGGCCCTAGGCCTGAGACCCAGTACTTC	CASSSPGGPRPETQYF
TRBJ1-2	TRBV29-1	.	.	TGCAGCGTTGAAAAACAGAGCTATGGCTACACCTTC	CSVEKQSYGYTF
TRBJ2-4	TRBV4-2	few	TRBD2	TGTGCCAGCAGCCCGAGCGGCGGGGGGGCCTTTCAGTACTTC	CASSPSGGGAFQYF
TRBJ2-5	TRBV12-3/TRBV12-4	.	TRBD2	TGTGCCAGCAGGTCTAGGGGGGGACTAGCGCAAGAGACCCAGTACTTC	CASRSRGGLAQETQYF
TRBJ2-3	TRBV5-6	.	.	TGTGCCAGCAGCCCCAAGTGGGGGGTCTCAGATACGCAGTATTTT	CASSPKWGVSDTQYF
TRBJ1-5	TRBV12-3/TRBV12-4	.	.	TGTGCCAGCAGCGGGGCCCCGGGGGTGGGCAATCAGCCCCAGCATTTT	CASSGAPGVGNQPQHF
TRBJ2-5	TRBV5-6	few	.	TGTGCCAGCAGCTTGTATCCGGAGACCCAGTACTTC	CASSLYPETQYF
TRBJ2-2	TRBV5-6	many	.	TGTGCCAGCAGCAAGCGACGGCAGAACACCGGGGAGCTGTTTTTT	CASSKRRQNTGELFF
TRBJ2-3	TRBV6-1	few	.	TGTGCCAGCAGCCCAAGGGGGGGCGCGGGCACAGATACGCAGTATTTT	CASSPRGGAGTDTQYF